These 30 T cell receptor beta chains were sequenced from one sample in a study of cytomegalovirus exposure and HLA in healthy donors. PCR employed 60 Vbeta and 13 Jbeta primers. Generated by immunoSEQ multiplex PCR, the TCRdb table keeps only in-frame clones and is missing some. Of 250,000 to 350,000 clones in the sample, roughly 89% were seen once. Material: PBMCs. All receptors come from a woman between 18 and 29 years old in good health and CMV-seronegative.

CDR3 region: CASSFRSGDTLSYEQYF. CDR3 coding DNA: TGCGCCAGCAGTTTTCGTAGCGGGGACACCCTCTCCTACGAGCAGTACTTC. The chain combines TRBV5-1 with TRBJ2-5, with 8 positions matching TRBD2. The J call could be wrong; TRBJ2-7 is a better fit for the DNA end. Germline CDR1 SGHRS, CDR2 YFSETQ. CDR3 length: 17 amino acids.

The rearrangement links TRBV9 to TRBJ1-2; D possibly corresponds to TRBD1 (5 bases). The V end was cut by 3 bases, the J end by 2 bases, with 17 bases between. The length of the CDR3 is 16 residues. The germline V gene encodes CDR1 SGDLS and CDR2 YYNGEE. The CDR3 region is CASSGTDRGENYGYTF. CDR3 nucleotides: TGTGCCAGCAGCGGCACCGACAGAGGAGAAAACTATGGCTACACCTTC.

The chain uses TRBV5-4 and TRBJ2-3, with TRBD2 matching 10 bases. Germline values: CDR1 SGHNT, CDR2 YYREEE (reference sequence). The CDR3 sequence is 16 residues long. With 4 bases clipped from V and 3 bases from J, the junction kept 8 bases outside the gene matches. Written as DNA, the CDR3 is TGTGCCAGCAGCCTAGCGGGGGCGGGAAGGACAGATACGCAGTATTTT. Translated: CASSLAGAGRTDTQYF.

Remarks on this clone: Other nucleotide sequences in the sample specify the same CDR3. The chain joins TRBV9 to TRBJ2-7, with 11 bases fitting TRBD2. Looked up from germline, CDR1 is SGDLS and CDR2 is YYNGEE. This CDR3 has 15 residues. V shed 3 bases, J shed 1 base, and the junction held 3 bases outside the gene matches. Written as DNA, the CDR3 is TGTGCCAGCAGCGCCGGGACTAGCGGATCCTACGAGCAGTACTTC. This codes for CASSAGTSGSYEQYF.

V usage is TRBV27 and J usage is TRBJ1-5; D is ambiguous. CDR3 length: 17 residues. Germline lookup yields CDR1 MNHEY and CDR2 SMNVEV (reference sequence). Between the trimmed V and J ends, which lost 5 bases and 1 base, there was a span of 18 bases. The CDR3 DNA is TGTGCCAGCAGTCCCTGGAGCGGTGGTGGAAGCAATCAGCCCCAGCATTTT. Amino acid sequence: CASSPWSGGGSNQPQHF.

Only one count was recorded for this clone. The V and J genes are TRBV27 and TRBJ2-1; TRBD1 might be the D (6 bases). The ends were cut back, 5 bases at V and 9 bases at J, with 14 bases in the middle. CDR3 length equals 13 residues. The germline V gene has CDR1 MNHEY and CDR2 SMNVEV (reference sequence). CDR3 sequence: CASSEARGPEQFF. CDR3 nucleotide sequence: TGTGCCAGCAGTGAGGCCAGGGGCCCTGAGCAGTTCTTC.

The gene calls are TRBV5-1 and TRBJ2-5; tentatively, D is TRBD1 (5 bases). The CDR3 covers 11 residues. With 4 bases removed from V and 10 bases from J, the gap between germline ends came to 11 bases. CDR1 and CDR2 (germline): SGHRS, YFSETQ. In nucleotides, the CDR3 is TGCGCCAGCAGCGGTAGGGGTGACCAGTACTTC. It encodes CASSGRGDQYF.

The CDR3 here is CASSDFPVGRFQPQHF. The CDR3, as DNA: TGTGCCAGCAGTGACTTCCCAGTTGGGAGGTTTCAGCCCCAGCATTTT. V usage is TRBV6-4 and J usage is TRBJ1-5; no firm D call. Germline lookup yields CDR1 MRHNA and CDR2 SNTAGT. The CDR3 runs 16 residues. Trimming removed 1 base from V and 6 bases from J, with 16 bases in between.

This clone showed up just once. This sequence joins TRBV6-1 and TRBJ1-2; maybe TRBD1 (5 bases). The CDR3 has 14 amino acids. V was pared by 3 bases and J by 8 bases, with 16 bases between. Germline V lookup: CDR1 MNHNS, CDR2 SASEGT. This CDR3 is CASSDPGGGDGYTF. CDR3 nucleotide sequence: TGTGCCAGCAGTGATCCCGGGGGAGGGGACGGCTACACCTTC.

V usage is TRBV6-4 and J usage is TRBJ2-5; TRBD1 aligns across 7 bases. Germline V lookup: CDR1 MRHNA, CDR2 SNTAGT. V dropped 6 bases and J dropped 4; count of bases not matched to a gene: 11. The CDR3 is made up of 15 amino acids. The CDR3 loop is CASSPGSDRAETQYF. The CDR3 DNA reads as TGTGCCAGCAGCCCGGGTAGCGACAGGGCAGAGACCCAGTACTTC.

The CDR3 DNA reads as TGTGCCAGCAGCCCTGAACGGTTTCGAAAACTGTTTTTT. Protein sequence: CASSPERFRKLFF. The chain links TRBV27 to TRBJ1-4, with D uncertain. The CDR3 is 13 amino acids. Trimming left V 6 bases short and J 10 bases short, with 15 bases between. The germline gives CDR1 MNHEY, CDR2 SMNVEV (reference sequence).

The gene calls are TRBV7-6 and TRBJ2-3, with 7 bases aligning to TRBD2. J lost 3 bases, V lost 4 bases, and 13 bases had no gene match. The germline CDR1 and CDR2 sequences are SGHVS and FNYEAQ. The CDR3 is 17 residues long. As DNA, the CDR3 is TGTGCCAGCAGCTCCTCGGGGGGTGATGGTCGGACAGATACGCAGTATTTT. Protein product: CASSSSGGDGRTDTQYF.

V gene TRBV30 combines with J gene TRBJ1-1; 8 bases agree with TRBD1. The germline V gene encodes CDR1 GTSNPN and CDR2 SVGIG (reference sequence). With V trimmed by 5 bases and J by 1 base, 3 bases remained unmatched. This CDR3 is built from 13 residues. The DNA for the CDR3 is TGTGCCTGGGACAGGGGAAAGAACACTGAAGCTTTCTTT. It encodes CAWDRGKNTEAFF.

The chain's CDR3 is CASSEFESKGNEQFF. CDR3 in DNA: TGTGCCAGCAGCGAGTTCGAAAGCAAGGGGAATGAGCAGTTCTTC. The gene calls are TRBV9 and TRBJ2-1; TRBD1 is a possible D gene (5 bases). V dropped 3 bases and J dropped 7 bases, with 17 bases sitting between them. Per the germline V gene, CDR1 is SGDLS and CDR2 is YYNGEE. The CDR3 is 15 amino acids.

The rearrangement links TRBV9 to TRBJ1-2; tentatively, D is TRBD1 (5 bases). Germline V CDR1 and CDR2: SGDLS, YYNGEE. V shed 4 bases and J shed 4 bases, with 17 bases lying between them. The length of the CDR3 is 15 residues. The CDR3: CASSTRAGNTYGYTF. In nucleotides, the CDR3 is TGTGCCAGCAGCACAAGGGCAGGGAATACCTATGGCTACACCTTC.

This chain uses TRBV27 with TRBJ1-4, with a tentative D call TRBD1 (5 bases). Germline values: CDR1 MNHEY, CDR2 SMNVEV (reference sequence). The CDR3 contains 18 residues. V was clipped by 6 bases and J by 3 bases, with 23 bases between them. The CDR3 is CASSPFGQRLGANEKLFF. The CDR3 DNA is TGTGCCAGCAGCCCTTTCGGACAAAGATTGGGTGCTAATGAAAAACTGTTTTTT.

The chain recombines TRBV5-1 with TRBJ1-3; D not resolved. The V end lost 4 bases, the J end lost 0 bases, and 11 bases lay between the germline ends. CDR1 and CDR2 from the germline V gene are SGHRS and YFSETQ. CDR3 length equals 15 residues. The CDR3 bases are TGCGCCAGCAGCGGTGCGGGCCTCTCTGGAAACACCATATATTTT. It translates to CASSGAGLSGNTIYF. Full variable domain (rest looked up from reference TRBV5-1 and TRBJ1-3): KAGVTQTPRYLIKTRGQQVTLSCSPISGHRSVSWYQQTPGQGLQFLFEYFSETQRNKGNFPGRFSGRQFSNSRSEMNVSTLELGDSALYLCASSGAGLSGNTIYFGEGSWLTVV.

This chain uses TRBV9 with TRBJ2-7; 8 nucleotides line up with TRBD2. The length of the CDR3 is 15 residues. V lost 2 bases and J lost 4; bases outside the gene matches: 8. Germline V gene data show CDR1 as SGDLS and CDR2 as YYNGEE. CDR3 bases: TGTGCCAGCAGCGTCGGGGGGGAGGGGTGGTACGAGCAGTACTTC. It codes for CASSVGGEGWYEQYF.

This clone was observed a handful of times. The V and J genes are TRBV5-5 and TRBJ1-6; tentatively, D is TRBD1 (6 bases). The CDR3 is made up of 16 amino acids. V was clipped by 3 bases and J by 7 bases, with 17 bases between them. Germline V gene lookup returns CDR1 SGHKS and CDR2 YYEKEE (reference sequence). CDR3 region: CASSSVGQGQNSPLHF. The CDR3 DNA reads TGTGCCAGCAGCTCGGTGGGGCAGGGACAAAATTCACCCCTCCACTTT. The full variable domain, its missing parts supplied by reference TRBV5-5 and TRBJ1-6, is DAGVTQSPTHLIKTRGQQVTLRCSPISGHKSVSWYQQVLGQGPQFIFQYYEKEERGRGNFPDRFSARQFPNYSSELNVNALLLGDSALYLCASSSVGQGQNSPLHFGNGTRLTVT.

This rearrangement joins TRBV10-1 to TRBJ2-1; D unclear. This CDR3 region has 14 residues. Germline CDR1 and CDR2: WNHNN and SYGVQD (reference sequence). The ends were cut back, 0 bases at V and 6 bases at J, with 9 bases in the middle. The CDR3 sequence: CASSESPNSNEQFF. CDR3 DNA: TGCGCCAGCAGTGAGTCGCCTAATTCCAATGAGCAGTTCTTC.

In its sample, this clone was seen once. This chain links TRBV7-9 with TRBJ2-1; TRBD1 aligns across 8 bases. This CDR3 contains 14 residues. The V gene's germline CDR1 is SEHNR and CDR2 FQNEAQ (reference sequence). V trimming: 4 bases; J trimming: 4 bases; junction bases outside the gene matches: 3. CDR3: CASSWGTGYNEQFF. DNA of the CDR3: TGTGCCAGCAGCTGGGGGACAGGTTACAATGAGCAGTTCTTC.

This clone was observed a few times. The genes are TRBV9 and TRBJ2-7; TRBD1 matches 9 bases. CDR3 length: 14 amino acids. The germline CDR1 and CDR2 sequences are SGDLS and YYNGEE. The junction had 4 bases not matched to a gene; V was cut back by 3 bases and J by 3 bases. The CDR3 nucleotides read TGTGCCAGCAGCGCCGGGACAGGGCTCTACGAGCAGTACTTC. It yields the protein CASSAGTGLYEQYF.

The V call is TRBV11-3, the J call TRBJ1-3; 7 bases are shared with TRBD1. The V segment lost 5 bases and the J segment 1 base; nucleotides outside the gene matches: 5. The V gene's germline CDR1 is SGHNT and CDR2 YENEEA. The CDR3 spans 15 residues. The CDR3 DNA is TGTGCCAGCAGCCAAAGACAGGGATCTGGAAACACCATATATTTT. Protein: CASSQRQGSGNTIYF. Full variable domain (missing parts from reference TRBV11-3 and TRBJ1-3): EAGVVQSPRYKIIEKKQPVAFWCNPISGHNTLYWYLQNLGQGPELLIRYENEEAVDDSQLPKDRFSAERLKGVDSTLKIQPAELGDSAVYLCASSQRQGSGNTIYFGEGSWLTVV.

CDR3 DNA: TGCGCCAGCAGCCCACCGTCGGGGGCGAACACCGGGGAGCTGTTTTTT. This gives the protein CASSPPSGANTGELFF. This sequence joins TRBV4-1 and TRBJ2-2; the D gene is possibly TRBD2 (6 bases). Germline CDR1 and CDR2: MGHRA and YSYEKL. The germline V and J ends were trimmed by 4 bases and 0 bases, with 12 bases remaining between them. There are 16 residues in the CDR3.

This chain links TRBV2 with TRBJ2-2; 11 bases match TRBD1. J was trimmed by 9 bases and V by 6 bases; bases with no gene match: 12. CDR1 is SNHLY and CDR2 is FYNNEI in the germline V gene. This CDR3 spans 16 amino acids. For the CDR3, the DNA is TGTGCCAGCAGGCAGGGACAGGGGGGATGGTCGAGGGAGCTGTTTTTT. Translation: CASRQGQGGWSRELFF. Together with reference TRBV2 and TRBJ2-2, the CDR3 gives the full variable domain: EPEVTQTPSHQVTQMGQEVILRCVPISNHLYFYWYRQILGQKVEFLVSFYNNEISEKSEIFDDQFSVERPDGSNFTLKIRSTKLEDSAMYFCASRQGQGGWSRELFFGEGSRLTVL.

There are a few counts of this clone. V gene TRBV7-9 combines with J gene TRBJ1-1; TRBD1 matches 8 bases. The CDR3 has 13 residues. From germline, CDR1 is SEHNR and CDR2 FQNEAQ (reference sequence). V shed 5 bases and J 12 bases; nucleotides not matched to a gene: 11. Here the CDR3 reads CASSPSRQGITFF. As DNA, the CDR3 is TGTGCCAGCAGCCCATCGAGACAGGGGATAACTTTCTTT. Full variable domain (missing parts from reference TRBV7-9 and TRBJ1-1): DTGVSQNPRHKITKRGQNVTFRCDPISEHNRLYWYRQTLGQGPEFLTYFQNEAQLEKSRLLSDRFSAERPKGSFSTLEIQRTEQGDSAMYLCASSPSRQGITFFGQGTRLTVV.

The chain recombines TRBV7-2 with TRBJ2-3; D may be TRBD2 (7 bases). Trimming shortened V by 5 bases and J by 1 base, and 13 bases separated the two germline ends. Germline CDR1 reads SGHTA; CDR2 reads FQGNSA. The CDR3 totals 15 residues. DNA of the CDR3: TGTGCCAGCAGCCCAGGGGCGGGGGGCACAGATACGCAGTATTTT. Protein product: CASSPGAGGTDTQYF.

The CDR3 loop reads CASSGGVQGKETQYF. The DNA for the CDR3 is TGTGCCAGCAGCGGAGGAGTACAGGGGAAAGAGACCCAGTACTTC. The chain joins TRBV9 to TRBJ2-5, with 7 nucleotides matching TRBD1. Germline CDR1 reads SGDLS; CDR2 reads YYNGEE. The CDR3 is 15 residues long. V lost 3 bases and J lost 3; bases outside the gene matches: 8.

V and J are TRBV7-9 and TRBJ2-1, with D perhaps TRBD2 (6 bases). The germline V gene has CDR1 SEHNR and CDR2 FQNEAQ (reference sequence). Trimming stripped 3 bases from V and 8 bases from J, with 14 bases between. There are 14 residues in the CDR3. This CDR3 reads CASSFPTSPDEQFF. The CDR3 region has the DNA TGTGCCAGCAGCTTTCCGACTAGTCCCGATGAGCAGTTCTTC.

The chain couples TRBV19 to TRBJ2-7, with D possibly matching TRBD2 (6 bases). CDR3 length: 16 amino acids. Germline CDR1 is LNHDA and CDR2 is SQIVND (reference sequence). V lost 4 bases and J lost 4, with 20 bases in between. The CDR3 spells CASSNPRGGKEYEQYF. CDR3 nucleotides: TGTGCCAGTAGTAACCCTCGAGGAGGGAAGGAGTACGAGCAGTACTTC.